What follows are 21 T cell receptor beta chains derived from one specimen sequenced in a study of beta chain features in type 1 diabetes. Findings of the study overall: Moderately but significantly shorter TCRB CDR3s were found in Type 1 diabetes patients in all four CD4+ subsets.

No cognate antigen is known for these TCRs. Sequencing targeted expressed TCRB transcripts, as all isolated RNA had been reverse transcribed. Assay used: immunoSEQ multiplex PCR; TCRdb lists only in-frame clones, some missing. The sample lists about 360,000 clones; about 12% were seen once. Specimen: naive CD4+ T cells from blood. All receptors derive from a woman aged 18-29 years with type 1 diabetes.

The genes are TRBV4-1 and TRBJ2-1; maybe TRBD1 (6 bases). Germline V gives CDR1 MGHRA, CDR2 YSYEKL. V lost 0 bases and J lost 4, with 10 bases in between. This CDR3 is 15 amino acids long. The CDR3 sequence: CASSQDRQGYNEQFF. The CDR3 DNA reads as TGCGCCAGCAGCCAAGATAGGCAGGGGTACAATGAGCAGTTCTTC.

The genes are TRBV28 and TRBJ2-7, with TRBD1 as a possible D gene (5 bases). This CDR3 contains 12 residues. The germline V gene has CDR1 MDHEN and CDR2 SYDVKM. The V end lost 6 bases, the J end lost 6 bases, and 12 bases lay between the germline ends. CDR3 sequence (DNA): TGTGCCAGCAGAAGGGGCCCACGCGAGCAGTACTTC. Amino acids: CASRRGPREQYF.

The DNA of the CDR3 is TGCGCCAGCAGCTTAACTAGCTCATTAGAGACCCAGTACTTC. This translates into CASSLTSSLETQYF. V is TRBV5-1 and J is TRBJ2-5; possibly TRBD2 for D (6 bases). The V and J ends lost 2 bases and 4 bases respectively, with 12 bases between them. This CDR3 has 14 residues. Germline lookup yields CDR1 SGHRS and CDR2 YFSETQ.

The chain carries TRBV14 and TRBJ2-3; no clear D gene. The CDR3 extends over 14 amino acids. CDR1 and CDR2 (germline): SGHDN, FVKESK. V shed 2 bases and J shed 0 bases, with 6 bases lying between them. CDR3 in DNA: TGTGCCAGCAGCCAAAGCACTAGCACAGATACGCAGTATTTT. Translated, it gives CASSQSTSTDTQYF.

This clone showed up just a few times. This sequence joins TRBV11-2 and TRBJ2-2; D is possibly TRBD1 (6 bases). Trimming stripped 7 bases from V and 6 bases from J, with 18 bases between. The CDR3 loop spans 15 amino acids. CDR1 SGHAT and CDR2 FQNNGV come from the germline V gene. The CDR3 region is CASKVAGALSGELFF. The CDR3 DNA sequence: TGTGCCAGCAAAGTGGCAGGGGCGCTGTCCGGGGAGCTGTTTTTT.

This clone was picked up a small number of times. The chain employs TRBV7-9 and TRBJ2-1; weak D call: TRBD2 (5 bases). Germline assignment: CDR1 SEHNR and CDR2 FQNEAQ (reference sequence). Trimming removed 8 bases from V and 5 bases from J, with 13 bases in between. This CDR3 comprises 13 residues. CDR3 residues: CASGGRSHNEQFF. CDR3 DNA: TGTGCCAGCGGAGGACGGAGCCACAATGAGCAGTTCTTC. The whole variable domain, remainder taken from reference TRBV7-9 and TRBJ2-1, is DTGVSQNPRHKITKRGQNVTFRCDPISEHNRLYWYRQTLGQGPEFLTYFQNEAQLEKSRLLSDRFSAERPKGSFSTLEIQRTEQGDSAMYLCASGGRSHNEQFFGPGTRLTVL.

This clone was seen more than once but under ten times. This rearrangement joins TRBV7-3 to TRBJ2-1; TRBD2 matches 8 bases. Trimming took 5 bases from V and 6 from J; bases not matched to a gene: 6. CDR1 and CDR2 from the germline V gene are SGHTA and FQGTGA. The CDR3 covers 14 residues. This CDR3 is CASSPLAGGNEQFF. As DNA, the CDR3 is TGTGCCAGCAGCCCTCTAGCGGGTGGCAATGAGCAGTTCTTC.

This chain uses TRBV28 with TRBJ2-5, with a possible D match to TRBD2 (5 bases). V was clipped by 3 bases and J by 5 bases, with 13 bases between them. The CDR3 contains 14 residues. In germline, CDR1 is MDHEN, CDR2 SYDVKM. The CDR3 coding sequence is TGTGCCAGCAGTTTCGGGGTCCCCAGTGAGACCCAGTACTTC. Its translation is CASSFGVPSETQYF.

This clone was seen a handful of times. The chain employs TRBV4-1 and TRBJ2-7; the D gene is possibly TRBD2 (5 bases). The CDR3 loop spans 16 amino acids. V dropped 1 base and J dropped 0 bases, with 13 bases sitting between them. Germline lookup yields CDR1 MGHRA and CDR2 YSYEKL. CDR3 DNA: TGCGCCAGCAGCCAAGGCCCTTCGCGGGTCTCCTACGAGCAGTACTTC. Protein: CASSQGPSRVSYEQYF.

This clone has just a few counts. V gene TRBV6-1 combines with J gene TRBJ2-5, with D possibly being TRBD1 (6 bases). Trimming removed 5 bases at V and 5 bases at J, with 12 bases between. CDR3 length: 13 amino acids. Germline values: CDR1 MNHNS, CDR2 SASEGT. CDR3 amino acids: CASSTTGRETQYF. CDR3 coding DNA: TGTGCCAGCAGTACGACAGGACGGGAGACCCAGTACTTC.

The chain uses TRBV5-1 and TRBJ2-2; 16 bases align to TRBD2. V shed 4 bases and J 4 bases; nucleotides not matched to a gene: 13. CDR1 SGHRS and CDR2 YFSETQ come from the germline V gene. The CDR3 spans 20 residues. The CDR3 DNA is TGCGCCAGCAGCCCTCCCGAGGGACTAGCGGGGGGGCGAAGCACCGGGGAGCTGTTTTTT. This encodes CASSPPEGLAGGRSTGELFF. Using reference TRBV5-1 and TRBJ2-2 for the parts outside the CDR3, the full variable domain is KAGVTQTPRYLIKTRGQQVTLSCSPISGHRSVSWYQQTPGQGLQFLFEYFSETQRNKGNFPGRFSGRQFSNSRSEMNVSTLELGDSALYLCASSPPEGLAGGRSTGELFFGEGSRLTVL.

This chain uses TRBV7-9 with TRBJ2-3, with 9 bases identical to TRBD1. The CDR3 loop spans 14 amino acids. Per germline, CDR1 SEHNR and CDR2 FQNEAQ (reference sequence). Unmatched junction bases numbered 7, after V lost 8 bases and J lost 4 bases. This CDR3 reads CASSGQGTPDTQYF. The CDR3 region has the DNA TGTGCCAGCTCGGGACAGGGCACCCCAGATACGCAGTATTTT.

The sample holds a few counts of this clone. V and J are TRBV6-5 and TRBJ1-5, with 7 bases aligning to TRBD1. V trimming: 8 bases; J trimming: 6 bases; junction bases outside the gene matches: 10. The V gene's germline CDR1 is MNHEY and CDR2 SVGAGI. The CDR3 has 14 amino acids. The DNA of the CDR3 is TGTGCCAGCTCCACCGGGGCAGGGGGTCAGCCCCAGCATTTT. Amino acids: CASSTGAGGQPQHF.

The table lists this clone with a few counts. The V gene is TRBV5-4, the J gene TRBJ1-2; D is unclear. The CDR3 runs to 13 residues. Trimming shortened V by 0 bases and J by 8 bases, and 11 bases separated the two germline ends. CDR1 and CDR2 (germline): SGHNT, YYREEE (reference sequence). CDR3 region: CASSLAGLDGYTF. The CDR3 nucleotides are TGTGCCAGCAGCTTGGCTGGACTCGACGGCTACACCTTC.

This clone has more than one count but fewer than ten. The genes are TRBV5-1 and TRBJ2-5, with D uncertain. The V gene's germline CDR1 is SGHRS and CDR2 YFSETQ. The V end lost 4 bases, the J end lost 1 base, and 8 bases lay between the germline ends. CDR3 size: 13 residues. CDR3 DNA: TGCGCCAGCAGCCTTCCCGGCCAAGAGACCCAGTACTTC. Translated, it gives CASSLPGQETQYF.

J is TRBJ2-7 and V is TRBV7-9; D is unclear. Trimming shortened V by 5 bases and J by 6 bases, and 8 bases separated the two germline ends. The germline V gene encodes CDR1 SEHNR and CDR2 FQNEAQ (reference sequence). The CDR3 covers 11 residues. CDR3 in amino acids: CASSPESEQYF. The CDR3 DNA follows: TGTGCCAGCAGCCCCGAGTCCGAGCAGTACTTC.

The CDR3 DNA follows: TGTGCCAGCAGTTTATCACGGCTAGCGGGAGGGGAGCAGTTCTTC. As protein: CASSLSRLAGGEQFF. This chain connects TRBV27 to TRBJ2-1, with 12 nucleotides matching TRBD2. CDR1 and CDR2 (germline): MNHEY, SMNVEV (reference sequence). The CDR3 loop spans 15 amino acids. V lost 0 bases, J lost 10 bases, and 4 bases stayed unmatched.

This clone turned up a few times. The chain combines TRBV19 with TRBJ2-6; 9 bases match TRBD2. Looked up from germline, CDR1 is LNHDA and CDR2 is SQIVND (reference sequence). The V gene end was trimmed by 6 bases and the J gene end by 5 bases; junction bases not matched to a gene: 14. This CDR3 comprises 18 residues. CDR3 amino acids: CASREAGGSGKWANVLTF. In DNA form, the CDR3 reads TGTGCCAGTAGGGAAGCGGGGGGCTCCGGGAAGTGGGCCAACGTCCTGACTTTC.

The genes are TRBV2 and TRBJ2-3; D may be TRBD2 (5 bases). The CDR3 totals 15 residues. V shed 4 bases and J shed 4 bases, with 15 bases lying between them. CDR1 and CDR2 from the germline V gene are SNHLY and FYNNEI. The CDR3 nucleotides are TGTGCCAGCAGTGGTGATATCGTCGGGGCAGATACGCAGTATTTT. Translated, it gives CASSGDIVGADTQYF. Together with reference TRBV2 and TRBJ2-3, the CDR3 gives the full variable domain: EPEVTQTPSHQVTQMGQEVILRCVPISNHLYFYWYRQILGQKVEFLVSFYNNEISEKSEIFDDQFSVERPDGSNFTLKIRSTKLEDSAMYFCASSGDIVGADTQYFGPGTRLTVL.

A few counts support this clone. This sequence joins TRBV5-6 and TRBJ2-7, with TRBD1 matching over 7 bases. V lost 0 bases to trimming and J lost 3 bases; unmatched junction nucleotides: 6. The germline V gene has CDR1 SGHDT and CDR2 YYEEEE. This CDR3 contains 15 residues. The CDR3 sequence: CASSLGRDSVYEQYF. CDR3 nucleotide sequence: TGTGCCAGCAGCTTGGGTCGGGACAGTGTCTACGAGCAGTACTTC. The full variable domain, completed using reference TRBV5-6 and TRBJ2-7, is DAGVTQSPTHLIKTRGQQVTLRCSPKSGHDTVSWYQQALGQGPQFIFQYYEEEERQRGNFPDRFSGHQFPNYSSELNVNALLLGDSALYLCASSLGRDSVYEQYFGPGTRLTVT.

The V call is TRBV7-2, the J call TRBJ2-1, with a tentative D call TRBD1 (5 bases). CDR3 size: 13 residues. V was clipped by 5 bases and J by 4 bases, with 9 bases between them. Germline CDR1 reads SGHTA; CDR2 reads FQGNSA. The CDR3, as DNA: TGTGCCAGCAGCCCAGGGTCTTACAATGAGCAGTTCTTC. This codes for CASSPGSYNEQFF. Filled out from reference TRBV7-2 and TRBJ2-1, the complete variable domain reads GAGVSQSPSNKVTEKGKDVELRCDPISGHTALYWYRQSLGQGLEFLIYFQGNSAPDKSGLPSDRFSAERTGGSVSTLTIQRTQQEDSAVYLCASSPGSYNEQFFGPGTRLTVL.